The 20 T cell receptor beta chains in this list originate from one sample, sequenced in a study of cytomegalovirus exposure and HLA in healthy donors. The protocol was immunoSEQ multiplex PCR, while the TCRdb copy is restricted to in-frame clones and leaves out a portion. The data hold some 40,000 clones, with 80% to 95% observed a single time. Source material: PBMCs. The source is a man aged 18 to 30 in good health and CMV-seronegative.

This clone has only one observation. The rearrangement uses TRBV7-8 and TRBJ2-1, with 14 bases aligning to TRBD2. CDR1 is SGHVS and CDR2 is FQNEAQ in the germline V gene. This CDR3 spans 16 amino acids. Trimming took 5 bases from V and 6 from J; bases not matched to a gene: 6. The CDR3 sequence: CASSDRLAGGGNEQFF. CDR3 DNA: TGTGCCAGCAGCGACCGACTAGCGGGAGGGGGCAATGAGCAGTTCTTC.

The J gene is TRBJ1-5, the V gene TRBV19, with unresolved D. Germline CDR1 and CDR2: LNHDA and SQIVND (reference sequence). This CDR3 is 13 amino acids long. V lost 7 bases to trimming and J lost 4 bases, with 11 bases between them. The CDR3 sequence is CASTTGRNQPQHF. The CDR3 nucleotides read TGTGCCAGTACCACGGGGAGGAATCAGCCCCAGCATTTT.

The rearrangement uses TRBV6-1 and TRBJ1-2, with D hard to call. Germline CDR1 MNHNS, CDR2 SASEGT. This CDR3 comprises 13 residues. Trimming left V 8 bases short and J 1 base short, with 11 bases between. CDR3: CASGPSGNYGYTF. DNA of the CDR3: TGTGCCAGCGGCCCCTCGGGTAACTATGGCTACACCTTC.

The chain joins TRBV5-1 to TRBJ2-7; 10 bases agree with TRBD2. The length of the CDR3 is 14 residues. Germline CDR1 SGHRS, CDR2 YFSETQ. Trimming at V came to 7 bases and at J to 1 base, leaving 5 bases not matched to a gene. The CDR3 DNA reads as TGCGCCAGCGGTCGGACTAGCGGTTCCTACGAGCAGTACTTC. This codes for CASGRTSGSYEQYF. Full variable domain (remainder filled in from reference TRBV5-1 and TRBJ2-7): KAGVTQTPRYLIKTRGQQVTLSCSPISGHRSVSWYQQTPGQGLQFLFEYFSETQRNKGNFPGRFSGRQFSNSRSEMNVSTLELGDSALYLCASGRTSGSYEQYFGPGTRLTVT.

V is TRBV5-1 and J is TRBJ1-1, with TRBD1 as a possible D gene (5 bases). The germline V gene encodes CDR1 SGHRS and CDR2 YFSETQ. There are 13 residues in the CDR3. The V gene lost 0 bases and the J gene lost 5 bases, with 8 bases spanning the gap. CDR3 loop: CASSLGQQTEAFF. The DNA for the CDR3 is TGCGCCAGCAGCTTGGGACAGCAAACTGAAGCTTTCTTT. The whole variable domain, filled in from reference TRBV5-1 and TRBJ1-1, reads KAGVTQTPRYLIKTRGQQVTLSCSPISGHRSVSWYQQTPGQGLQFLFEYFSETQRNKGNFPGRFSGRQFSNSRSEMNVSTLELGDSALYLCASSLGQQTEAFFGQGTRLTVV.

The rearrangement links TRBV28 to TRBJ2-2; 7 bases match TRBD1. The CDR3 is 16 amino acids. V lost 5 bases and J lost 0; bases outside the gene matches: 6. Germline CDR1 reads MDHEN; CDR2 reads SYDVKM. Here the CDR3 DNA reads TGTGCCAGCAGTCTACGACAGGGCTCGAACACCGGGGAGCTGTTTTTT. As protein: CASSLRQGSNTGELFF.

This rearrangement joins TRBV6-1 to TRBJ2-3, with TRBD1 matching 7 bases. The CDR3 length is 14 residues. CDR1 is MNHNS, CDR2 SASEGT, per germline. V lost 6 bases, J lost 8 bases, and 11 bases stayed unmatched. The CDR3: CASSYNRGQGTQYF. The CDR3 nucleotides read TGTGCCAGCAGCTATAACAGGGGCCAAGGTACGCAGTATTTT.

The genes are TRBV29-1 and TRBJ1-1; unclear D gene. Trimming left V 4 bases short and J 1 base short, with 7 bases between. From germline, CDR1 is SQVTM and CDR2 ANQGSEA. This CDR3 has 12 residues. The CDR3 reads CSVARQNTEAFF. The CDR3 DNA reads TGCAGCGTTGCCCGACAGAACACTGAAGCTTTCTTT.

The rearrangement joins TRBV19 to TRBJ2-5, with TRBD2 as a possible D gene (5 bases). The CDR3 length is 12 residues. From germline, CDR1 is LNHDA and CDR2 SQIVND (reference sequence). Trimming stripped 5 bases from V and 5 bases from J, with 9 bases between. CDR3 in amino acids: CASSQSGETQYF. In nucleotides, the CDR3 is TGTGCCAGTAGTCAGTCGGGGGAGACCCAGTACTTC.

J is TRBJ1-4 and V is TRBV6-1; no definite D call. CDR1 and CDR2 (germline): MNHNS, SASEGT. The CDR3 totals 15 residues. The germline V and J ends were trimmed by 6 bases and 8 bases, with 19 bases remaining between them. CDR3 protein: CASRITITTGEKLFF. CDR3 nucleotides: TGTGCCAGCAGGATCACGATCACAACCGGGGAAAAACTGTTTTTT.

The rearrangement uses TRBV6-1 and TRBJ2-7, with 7 bases identical to TRBD1. The V gene end was trimmed by 6 bases and the J gene end by 6 bases; junction bases not matched to a gene: 8. The CDR3 sequence is 13 residues long. Germline assignment: CDR1 MNHNS and CDR2 SASEGT. The CDR3 loop reads CASRPGPGGEQYF. CDR3 DNA sequence: TGTGCCAGCAGACCCGGACCAGGGGGCGAGCAGTACTTC.

This chain links TRBV5-1 with TRBJ2-6; 7 nucleotides match TRBD1. From germline, CDR1 is SGHRS and CDR2 YFSETQ. The V gene end was trimmed by 4 bases and the J gene end by 0 bases; junction bases not matched to a gene: 4. There are 16 residues in the CDR3. CDR3 loop: CASSPGQLSGANVLTF. CDR3 coding DNA: TGCGCCAGCAGCCCGGGACAGCTCTCTGGGGCCAACGTCCTGACTTTC. The whole variable domain, filled in from reference TRBV5-1 and TRBJ2-6, reads KAGVTQTPRYLIKTRGQQVTLSCSPISGHRSVSWYQQTPGQGLQFLFEYFSETQRNKGNFPGRFSGRQFSNSRSEMNVSTLELGDSALYLCASSPGQLSGANVLTFGAGSRLTVL.

This clone was found once. J is TRBJ2-5 and V is TRBV12-5, with 10 bases fitting TRBD1. The CDR3 consists of 13 residues. The J segment lost 4 bases and the V segment lost 5 bases, leaving 1 base of the junction unmatched. Looked up from germline, CDR1 is LGHNT and CDR2 is FRNRAP. The CDR3: CASGRDRGETQYF. In DNA form, the CDR3 reads TGTGCTAGTGGTAGGGACAGGGGAGAGACCCAGTACTTC.

V is TRBV6-6 and J is TRBJ1-2, with 7 bases that match TRBD1. Germline V CDR1 and CDR2: MNHNY, SVGAGI (reference sequence). The CDR3 contains 12 residues. Losses at the gene ends were 6 bases for V and 8 bases for J; bases not matched to a gene: 6. The DNA of the CDR3 is TGTGCCAGCAGCCTGGGACAGAAAGGCTACACCTTC. The encoded protein is CASSLGQKGYTF.

The chain is built from TRBV19 and TRBJ1-2, with D unresolved. Germline loops: CDR1 LNHDA, CDR2 SQIVND (reference sequence). The CDR3 loop spans 14 amino acids. Trimming took off 3 bases at V and 0 bases at J, with 8 bases between the two ends. The CDR3: CASSIDKANYGYTF. CDR3 coding DNA: TGTGCCAGTAGTATTGACAAAGCTAACTATGGCTACACCTTC.

The chain recombines TRBV30 with TRBJ2-7; possible D gene TRBD1, 6 bases. The ends were cut back, 3 bases at V and 1 base at J, with 13 bases in the middle. The CDR3 is 14 residues long. Germline V CDR1 and CDR2: GTSNPN, SVGIG (reference sequence). In DNA form, the CDR3 reads TGTGCCTGGAGGGGAGTAGGGGGTTCCTACGAGCAGTACTTC. Translating gives CAWRGVGGSYEQYF.

The rearrangement joins TRBV5-6 to TRBJ1-4; 8 nucleotides align to TRBD1. This CDR3 spans 17 amino acids. Germline V lookup: CDR1 SGHDT, CDR2 YYEEEE. Losses at the gene ends were 2 bases for V and 2 bases for J; bases not matched to a gene: 8. The CDR3, as DNA: TGTGCCAGCAGCTTAACGACAGGGGAGAAGACTAATGAAAAACTGTTTTTT. It translates to CASSLTTGEKTNEKLFF.

The chain links TRBV28 to TRBJ2-7; 8 bases align to TRBD2. CDR3 length: 16 amino acids. Germline CDR1 is MDHEN and CDR2 is SYDVKM. J lost 1 base, V lost 7 bases, and 12 bases had no gene match. The CDR3 DNA reads TGTGCCAGCACCGCCCCGAAAAGCGGGAGTTCCTACGAGCAGTACTTC. Translation: CASTAPKSGSSYEQYF.

The rearrangement joins TRBV11-2 to TRBJ2-7, with 11 positions matching TRBD1. J was trimmed by 5 bases and V by 2 bases; bases with no gene match: 5. CDR3 length: 15 residues. Germline lookup yields CDR1 SGHAT and CDR2 FQNNGV. The CDR3 loop reads CASSLLGQGGNEQYF. CDR3 nucleotides: TGTGCCAGCAGCTTATTGGGACAGGGGGGGAACGAGCAGTACTTC.

The chain links TRBV5-1 to TRBJ1-1; D unclear. Per the germline V gene, CDR1 is SGHRS and CDR2 is YFSETQ. This CDR3 spans 16 amino acids. Trimming left V 3 bases short and J 1 base short, with 16 bases between. The DNA for the CDR3 is TGCGCCAGCAGCTACTCGTCAGGTTCTGGGAACACTGAAGCTTTCTTT. It encodes CASSYSSGSGNTEAFF.